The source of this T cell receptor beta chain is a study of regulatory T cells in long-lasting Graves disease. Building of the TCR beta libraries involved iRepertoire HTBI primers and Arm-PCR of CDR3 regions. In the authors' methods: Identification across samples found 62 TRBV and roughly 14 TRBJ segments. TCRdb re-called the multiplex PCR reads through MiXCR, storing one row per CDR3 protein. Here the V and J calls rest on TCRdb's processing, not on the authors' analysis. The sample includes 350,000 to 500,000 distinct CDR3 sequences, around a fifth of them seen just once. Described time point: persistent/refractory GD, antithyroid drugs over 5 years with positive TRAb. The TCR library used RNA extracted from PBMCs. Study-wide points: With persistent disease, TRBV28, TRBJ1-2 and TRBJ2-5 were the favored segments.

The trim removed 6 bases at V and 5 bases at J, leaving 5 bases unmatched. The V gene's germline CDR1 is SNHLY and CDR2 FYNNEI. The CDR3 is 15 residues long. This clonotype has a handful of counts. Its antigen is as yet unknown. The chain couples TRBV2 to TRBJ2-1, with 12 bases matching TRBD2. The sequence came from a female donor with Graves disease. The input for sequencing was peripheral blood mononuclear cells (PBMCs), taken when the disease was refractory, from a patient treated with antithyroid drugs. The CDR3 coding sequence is TGTGCCAGCAGGAACCGGACTAGCGGGAACAATGAGCAGTTCTTC. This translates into CASRNRTSGNNEQFF.